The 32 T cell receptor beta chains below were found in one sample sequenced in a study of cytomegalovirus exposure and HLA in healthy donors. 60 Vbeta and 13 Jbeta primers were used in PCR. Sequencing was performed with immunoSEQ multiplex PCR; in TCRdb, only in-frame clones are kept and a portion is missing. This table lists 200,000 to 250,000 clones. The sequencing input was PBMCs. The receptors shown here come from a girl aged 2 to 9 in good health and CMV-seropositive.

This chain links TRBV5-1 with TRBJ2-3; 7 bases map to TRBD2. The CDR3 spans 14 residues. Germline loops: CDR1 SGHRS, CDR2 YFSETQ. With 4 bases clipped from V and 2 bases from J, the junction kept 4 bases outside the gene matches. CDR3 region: CASSLLAVTDTQYF. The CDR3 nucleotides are TGCGCCAGCAGCCTGCTAGCGGTCACAGATACGCAGTATTTT.

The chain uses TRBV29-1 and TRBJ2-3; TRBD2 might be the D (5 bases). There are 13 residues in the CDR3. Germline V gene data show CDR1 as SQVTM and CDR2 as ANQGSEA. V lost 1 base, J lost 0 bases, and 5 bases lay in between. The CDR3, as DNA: TGCAGCGTTGAAGGGACTAGCACAGATACGCAGTATTTT. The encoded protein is CSVEGTSTDTQYF.

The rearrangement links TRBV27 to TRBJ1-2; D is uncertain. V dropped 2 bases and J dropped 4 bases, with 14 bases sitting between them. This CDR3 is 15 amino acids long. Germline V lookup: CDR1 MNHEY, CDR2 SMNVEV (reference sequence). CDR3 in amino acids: CASSLPPREIYGYTF. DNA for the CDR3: TGTGCCAGCAGTTTACCCCCCCGGGAAATCTATGGCTACACCTTC.

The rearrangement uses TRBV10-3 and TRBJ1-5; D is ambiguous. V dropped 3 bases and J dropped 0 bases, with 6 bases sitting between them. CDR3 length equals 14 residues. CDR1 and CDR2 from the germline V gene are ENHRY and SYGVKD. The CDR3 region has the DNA TGTGCCATCAGTGACAGCGATAGCAATCAGCCCCAGCATTTT. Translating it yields CAISDSDSNQPQHF.

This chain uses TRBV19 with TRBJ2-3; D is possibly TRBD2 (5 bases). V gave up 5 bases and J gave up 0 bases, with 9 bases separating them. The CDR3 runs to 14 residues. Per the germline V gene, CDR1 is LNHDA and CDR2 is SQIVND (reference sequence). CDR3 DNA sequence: TGTGCCAGTAGTCGGGGATCTAGCACAGATACGCAGTATTTT. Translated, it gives CASSRGSSTDTQYF. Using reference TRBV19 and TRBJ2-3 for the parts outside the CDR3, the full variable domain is DGGITQSPKYLFRKEGQNVTLSCEQNLNHDAMYWYRQDPGQGLRLIYYSQIVNDFQKGDIAEGYSVSREKKESFPLTVTSAQKNPTAFYLCASSRGSSTDTQYFGPGTRLTVL.

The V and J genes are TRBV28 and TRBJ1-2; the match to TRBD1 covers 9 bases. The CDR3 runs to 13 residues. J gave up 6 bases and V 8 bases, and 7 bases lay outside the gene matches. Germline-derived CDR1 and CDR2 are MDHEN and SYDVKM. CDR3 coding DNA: TGTGCCAGCGCACCGGGACAGGGCAATGGCTACACCTTC. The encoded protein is CASAPGQGNGYTF.

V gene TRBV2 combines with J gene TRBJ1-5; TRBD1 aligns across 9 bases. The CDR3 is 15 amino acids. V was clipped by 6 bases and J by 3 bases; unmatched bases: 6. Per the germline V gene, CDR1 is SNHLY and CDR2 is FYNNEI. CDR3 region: CASRSGTGTNQPQHF. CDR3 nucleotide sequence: TGTGCCAGCAGATCCGGGACAGGGACCAATCAGCCCCAGCATTTT.

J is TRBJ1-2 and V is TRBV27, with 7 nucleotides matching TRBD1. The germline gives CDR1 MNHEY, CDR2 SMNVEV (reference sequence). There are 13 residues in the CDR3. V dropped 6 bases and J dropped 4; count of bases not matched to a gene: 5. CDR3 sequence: CASRRTGIYGYTF. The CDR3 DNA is TGTGCCAGCAGGCGGACAGGCATCTATGGCTACACCTTC.

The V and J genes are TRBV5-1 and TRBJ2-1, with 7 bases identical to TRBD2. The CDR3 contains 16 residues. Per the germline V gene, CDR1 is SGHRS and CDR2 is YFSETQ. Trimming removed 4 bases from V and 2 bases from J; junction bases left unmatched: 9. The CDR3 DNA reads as TGCGCCAGCAGCCCCTCCCCGGGGGGACCCTACAATGAGCAGTTCTTC. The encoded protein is CASSPSPGGPYNEQFF.

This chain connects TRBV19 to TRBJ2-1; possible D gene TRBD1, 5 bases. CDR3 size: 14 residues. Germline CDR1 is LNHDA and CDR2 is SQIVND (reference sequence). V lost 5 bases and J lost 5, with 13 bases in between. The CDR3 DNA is TGTGCCAGTAGTCTGCGCCCGACAGACAATGAGCAGTTCTTC. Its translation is CASSLRPTDNEQFF.

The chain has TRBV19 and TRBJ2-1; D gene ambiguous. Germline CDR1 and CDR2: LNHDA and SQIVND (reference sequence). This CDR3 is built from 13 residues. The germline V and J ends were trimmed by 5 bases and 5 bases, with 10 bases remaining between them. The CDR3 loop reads CASSPSRDNEQFF. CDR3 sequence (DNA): TGTGCCAGTAGTCCTAGTCGGGACAATGAGCAGTTCTTC.

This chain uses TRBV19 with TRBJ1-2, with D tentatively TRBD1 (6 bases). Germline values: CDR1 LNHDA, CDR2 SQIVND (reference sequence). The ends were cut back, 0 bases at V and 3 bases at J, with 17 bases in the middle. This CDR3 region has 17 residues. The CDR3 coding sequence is TGTGCCAGTAGTATAGAAATAACAGGGAAGGCGGACTATGGCTACACCTTC. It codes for CASSIEITGKADYGYTF.

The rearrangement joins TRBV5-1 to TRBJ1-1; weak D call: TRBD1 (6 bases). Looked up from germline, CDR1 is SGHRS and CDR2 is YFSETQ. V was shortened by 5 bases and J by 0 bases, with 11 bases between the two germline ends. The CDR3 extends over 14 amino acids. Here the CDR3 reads CASRAGAMNTEAFF. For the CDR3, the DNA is TGCGCCAGCAGAGCGGGGGCCATGAACACTGAAGCTTTCTTT.

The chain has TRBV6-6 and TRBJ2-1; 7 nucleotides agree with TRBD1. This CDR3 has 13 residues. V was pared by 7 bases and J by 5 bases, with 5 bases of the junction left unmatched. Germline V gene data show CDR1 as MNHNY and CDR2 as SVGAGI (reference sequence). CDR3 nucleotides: TGTGCCAGCAACAAGGACAGGAACAATGAGCAGTTCTTC. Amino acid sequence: CASNKDRNNEQFF.

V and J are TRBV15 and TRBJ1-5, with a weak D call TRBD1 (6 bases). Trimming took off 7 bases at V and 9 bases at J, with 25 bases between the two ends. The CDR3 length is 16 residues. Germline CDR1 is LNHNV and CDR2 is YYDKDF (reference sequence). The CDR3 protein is CATKGGGPLSVGPQHF. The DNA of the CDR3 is TGTGCCACCAAGGGGGGGGGACCTTTGTCCGTCGGGCCCCAGCATTTT.

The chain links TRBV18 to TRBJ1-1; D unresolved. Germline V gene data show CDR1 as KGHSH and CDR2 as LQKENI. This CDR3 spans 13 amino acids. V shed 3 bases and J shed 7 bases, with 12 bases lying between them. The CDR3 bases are TGTGCCAGCTCACCTAATATGGAGGATGAAGCTTTCTTT. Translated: CASSPNMEDEAFF.

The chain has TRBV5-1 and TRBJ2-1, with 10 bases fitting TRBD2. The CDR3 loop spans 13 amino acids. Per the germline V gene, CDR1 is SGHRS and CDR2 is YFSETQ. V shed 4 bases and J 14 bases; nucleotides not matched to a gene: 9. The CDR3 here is CASSKLAGSVEFF. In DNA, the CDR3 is TGCGCCAGCAGCAAACTAGCGGGATCTGTGGAGTTCTTC.

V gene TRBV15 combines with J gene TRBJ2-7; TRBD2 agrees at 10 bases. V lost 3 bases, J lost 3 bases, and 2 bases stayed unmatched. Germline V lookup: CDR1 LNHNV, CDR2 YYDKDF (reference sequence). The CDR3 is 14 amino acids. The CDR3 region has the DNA TGTGCCACCAGCAGTTTAGCGGGGGGCTACGAGCAGTACTTC. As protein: CATSSLAGGYEQYF.

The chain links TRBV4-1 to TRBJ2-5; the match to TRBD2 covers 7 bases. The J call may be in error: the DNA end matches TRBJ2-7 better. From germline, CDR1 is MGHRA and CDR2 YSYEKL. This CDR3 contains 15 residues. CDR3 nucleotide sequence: TGCGCCAGCAGCCAAGATAGAGCGGGGAACTCCGAGCAGTACTTC. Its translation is CASSQDRAGNSEQYF.

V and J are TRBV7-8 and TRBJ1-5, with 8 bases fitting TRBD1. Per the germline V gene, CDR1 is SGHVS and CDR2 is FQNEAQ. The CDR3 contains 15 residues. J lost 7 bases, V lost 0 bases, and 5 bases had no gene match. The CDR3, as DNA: TGTGCCAGCAGCTTAGCGGGTGACAGGGGCCAGCCCCAGCATTTT. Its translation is CASSLAGDRGQPQHF.

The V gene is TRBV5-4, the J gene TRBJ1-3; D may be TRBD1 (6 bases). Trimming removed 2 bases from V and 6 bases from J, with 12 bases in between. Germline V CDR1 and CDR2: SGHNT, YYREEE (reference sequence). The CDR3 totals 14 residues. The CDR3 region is CASSLQGVANTIYF. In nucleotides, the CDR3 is TGTGCCAGCAGCTTACAGGGAGTTGCAAACACCATATATTTT.

The CDR3 loop is CASSLRHSTTNYEQYF. As DNA, the CDR3 is TGTGCCAGCAGCTTGAGACATAGCACGACTAACTACGAGCAGTACTTC. This sequence joins TRBV7-8 and TRBJ2-7, with D possibly matching TRBD2 (5 bases). CDR1 is SGHVS, CDR2 FQNEAQ, per germline. The length of the CDR3 is 16 residues. Trimming took 3 bases from V and 3 from J, leaving 18 bases between them. The whole variable domain, remainder taken from reference TRBV7-8 and TRBJ2-7, is GAGVSQSPRYKVAKRGQDVALRCDPISGHVSLFWYQQALGQGPEFLTYFQNEAQLDKSGLPSDRFFAERPEGSVSTLKIQRTQQEDSAVYLCASSLRHSTTNYEQYFGPGTRLTVT.

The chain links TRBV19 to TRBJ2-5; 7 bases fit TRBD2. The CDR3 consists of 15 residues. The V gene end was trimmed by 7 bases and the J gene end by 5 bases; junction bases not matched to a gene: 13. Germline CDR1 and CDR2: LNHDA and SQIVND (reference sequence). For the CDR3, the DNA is TGTGCCAGTACCCGCACCTCGGTGGGAGGGGAGACCCAGTACTTC. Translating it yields CASTRTSVGGETQYF. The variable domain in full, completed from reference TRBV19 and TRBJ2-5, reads DGGITQSPKYLFRKEGQNVTLSCEQNLNHDAMYWYRQDPGQGLRLIYYSQIVNDFQKGDIAEGYSVSREKKESFPLTVTSAQKNPTAFYLCASTRTSVGGETQYFGPGTRLLVL.

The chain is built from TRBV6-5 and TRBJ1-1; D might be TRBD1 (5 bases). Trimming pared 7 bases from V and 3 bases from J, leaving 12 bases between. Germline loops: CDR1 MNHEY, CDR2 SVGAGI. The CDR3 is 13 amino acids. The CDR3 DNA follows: TGTGCCAGCACGTGGGGGGGGGACACTGAAGCTTTCTTT. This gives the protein CASTWGGDTEAFF.

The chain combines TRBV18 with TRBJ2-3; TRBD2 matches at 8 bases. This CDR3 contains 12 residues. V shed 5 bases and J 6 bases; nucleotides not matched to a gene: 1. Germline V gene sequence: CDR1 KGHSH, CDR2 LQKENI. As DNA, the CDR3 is TGTGCCAGCTCAGGGACTAGTGATACGCAGTATTTT. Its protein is CASSGTSDTQYF.

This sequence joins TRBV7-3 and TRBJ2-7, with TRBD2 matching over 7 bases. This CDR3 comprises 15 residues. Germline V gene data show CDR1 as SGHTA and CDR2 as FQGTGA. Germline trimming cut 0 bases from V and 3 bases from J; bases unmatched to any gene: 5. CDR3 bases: TGTGCCAGCAGCTTAACGGGAGGGACTGACTACGAGCAGTACTTC. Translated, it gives CASSLTGGTDYEQYF.

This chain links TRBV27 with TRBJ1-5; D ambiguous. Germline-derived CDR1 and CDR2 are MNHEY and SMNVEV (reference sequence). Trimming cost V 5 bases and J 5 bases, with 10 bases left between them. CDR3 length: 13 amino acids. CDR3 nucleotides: TGTGCCAGCAGTGCCAACACAGATCAGCCCCAGCATTTT. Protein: CASSANTDQPQHF.

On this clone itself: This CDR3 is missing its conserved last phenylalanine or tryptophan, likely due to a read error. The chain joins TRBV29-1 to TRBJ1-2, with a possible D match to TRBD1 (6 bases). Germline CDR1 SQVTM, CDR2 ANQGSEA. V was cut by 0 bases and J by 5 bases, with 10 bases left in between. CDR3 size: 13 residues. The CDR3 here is CSVEDRGAYGYTL. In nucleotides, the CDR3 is TGCAGCGTTGAAGATCGGGGGGCGTATGGCTACACCCTC.

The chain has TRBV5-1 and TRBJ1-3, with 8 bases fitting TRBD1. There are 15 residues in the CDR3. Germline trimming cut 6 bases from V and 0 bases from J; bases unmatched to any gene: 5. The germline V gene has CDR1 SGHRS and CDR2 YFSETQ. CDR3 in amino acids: CASTTGESSGNTIYF. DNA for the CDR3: TGCGCCAGCACGACAGGGGAGAGCTCTGGAAACACCATATATTTT.

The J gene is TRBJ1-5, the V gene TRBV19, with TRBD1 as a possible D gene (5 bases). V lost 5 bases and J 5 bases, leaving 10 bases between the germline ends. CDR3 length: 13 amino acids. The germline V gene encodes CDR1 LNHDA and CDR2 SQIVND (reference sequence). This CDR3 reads CASSFRDYQPQHF. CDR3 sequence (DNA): TGTGCCAGTAGTTTCAGGGATTATCAGCCCCAGCATTTT.

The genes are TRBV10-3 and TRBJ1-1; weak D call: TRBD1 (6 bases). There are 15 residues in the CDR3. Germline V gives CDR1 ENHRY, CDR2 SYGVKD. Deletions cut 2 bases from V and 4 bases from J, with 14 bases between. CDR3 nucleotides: TGTGCCATCAGTGAGCTGGGTCGGGGGGCCACTGAAGCTTTCTTT. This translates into CAISELGRGATEAFF.

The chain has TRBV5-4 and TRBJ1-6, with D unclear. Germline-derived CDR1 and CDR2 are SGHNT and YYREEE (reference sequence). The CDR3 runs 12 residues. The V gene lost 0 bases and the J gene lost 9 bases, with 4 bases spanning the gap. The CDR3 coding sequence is TGTGCCAGCAGCTTGGACAGTTCACCCCTCCACTTT. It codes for CASSLDSSPLHF.